This T cell receptor beta chain was recorded in a study of radiation and T cells in renal cell carcinoma. Findings and caveats of the study: In blood, top tumor clones expanded by 2 weeks, shrinking by 4. Without pretreatment biopsies, baseline tumor clonotype presence was undetermined.

V lost 7 bases, J lost 10 bases, and 19 bases stayed unmatched. The CDR3 has 17 amino acids. Germline V gene sequence: CDR1 LNHDA, CDR2 SQIVND (reference sequence). The repertoire was sequenced with immunoSEQ multiplex PCR; TCRdb's copy has only in-frame clones and lacks some. The table has some 120,000 clones, roughly 80% seen once; the top ten hold about 2.9%. About this clone itself: Its specificity is unknown.

Indicated time point: baseline pretreatment blood. Treatment in this sample: 15 Gy SBRT to primary tumor, nephrectomy 4 weeks later. Radiation-treated patients gave blood at baseline, week 2 and week 4. Clear cell pathology was present in this patient's renal cell carcinoma. The chain carries TRBV19 and TRBJ2-1, with TRBD1 identical over 10 bases. This receptor was identified in a woman between 55 and 75 years old with renal cell carcinoma. The sequencing here drew on blood, taken from a patient whose treatment included radiotherapy and nephrectomy. CDR3 in amino acids: CASIPSHGTGARNEQFF. The CDR3 DNA sequence: TGTGCCAGTATTCCTTCCCACGGGACAGGGGCTCGGAACGAGCAGTTCTTC.